These T cell receptor beta chains were read from a single sample in a study of PD-L1 blockade in urothelial cancer. The repertoire was sequenced with immunoSEQ multiplex PCR; TCRdb's copy has only in-frame clones and lacks some. Of 70,000 to 75,000 clones detected, 85% to 90% appear once; the ten largest clones hold 3.5% to 5%. The sample was PBMCs, taken around atezolizumab (anti-PD-L1) treatment. All receptors derive from a man in his 70s with urothelial cancer. CDR3s include the opening cysteine and the closing phenylalanine or tryptophan. A D gene is named only where the DNA matches it firmly.

j_call d_call v_call cdr3_aa cdr3_nt
TRBJ2-2 . TRBV2 CATPRKGHPVRGGELFF TGTGCCACCCCAAGGAAGGGACATCCCGTGAGAGGCGGGGAGCTGTTTTTT
TRBJ1-1 . TRBV6-6 CATLISSTEAFF TGTGCCACCTTGATCTCTAGCACTGAAGCTTTCTTT
TRBJ2-3 TRBD1 TRBV15 CATSSDRVWTDTQYF TGTGCCACCAGCAGCGACAGGGTTTGGACAGATACGCAGTATTTT
TRBJ2-6 . TRBV6-1 CASSRVGANVLTF TGTGCCAGCAGTCGAGTGGGGGCCAACGTCCTGACTTTC
TRBJ2-7 . TRBV6-5 CASSLARGGYEQYF TGTGCCAGCAGCCTAGCCCGCGGCGGCTACGAGCAGTACTTC
TRBJ1-2 . TRBV15 CATSRDNWQGGDYGYTF TGTGCCACCAGCAGAGATAACTGGCAGGGCGGGGACTATGGCTACACCTTC
TRBJ2-5 . TRBV21-1 CASRPGVPGETQYF TGTGCCAGCAGGCCCGGAGTACCTGGGGAGACCCAGTACTTC
TRBJ2-4 . TRBV5-6 CASSSRGTKNIQYF TGTGCCAGCAGCTCCAGGGGTACCAAAAACATTCAGTACTTC
TRBJ2-7 TRBD2 TRBV13 CASSFGHSGSSYEQYF TGTGCCAGCAGCTTTGGTCACAGCGGGAGCTCCTACGAGCAGTACTTC
TRBJ2-7 TRBD2 TRBV7-9 CASSFATSGAYEQYF TGTGCCAGCAGCTTTGCAACGAGCGGGGCCTACGAGCAGTACTTC